Listed below are T cell receptor beta chains from one sample, sequenced in a study of Graves' ophthalmopathy and Graves' hyperthyroidism. TCRdb ran MiXCR on the multiplex PCR reads and lists one entry per CDR3 protein. In the table there are approximately 700,000 distinct CDR3 sequences, about 38% of which are singletons. Sequenced material: peripheral blood. Receptors were obtained from an adult man with Graves' ophthalmopathy. The CDR3 runs from the conserved cysteine through the conserved F or W. The order of the fields is V gene, clone size, D gene, J gene, CDR3 length, CDR3 protein, CDR3 DNA. D genes are given only for firm matches. Size tells how often a clone was seen (once, few, many) or the class of an expanded clone, and some rows leave it out.

v_call: TRBV4-1; clone_size: few; d_call: -; j_call: TRBJ1-2; cdr3_length: 13; cdr3_aa: CASSLTISGGYTF; cdr3_nt: TGCGCCAGCAGCCTAACCATTTCGGGTGGCTACACCTTC
v_call: TRBV4-1; clone_size: many; d_call: -; j_call: TRBJ1-6; cdr3_length: 17; cdr3_aa: CASSQAAGHIYNSPLHF; cdr3_nt: TGCGCCAGCAGCCAAGCGGCGGGACACATCTATAATTCACCCCTCCACTTT
v_call: TRBV25-1; clone_size: -; d_call: -; j_call: TRBJ2-3; cdr3_length: 14; cdr3_aa: CASSPRGEGDTQYF; cdr3_nt: TGTGCCAGCAGTCCCCGTGGAGAGGGGGATACGCAGTATTTT
v_call: TRBV5-5; clone_size: -; d_call: TRBD2; j_call: TRBJ2-5; cdr3_length: 16; cdr3_aa: CASSLELAGGRETQYF; cdr3_nt: TGTGCCAGCAGCTTGGAATTAGCGGGGGGGCGGGAGACCCAGTACTTC
v_call: TRBV25-1; clone_size: few; d_call: -; j_call: TRBJ1-2; cdr3_length: 13; cdr3_aa: CASSFRSDGGYTF; cdr3_nt: TGTGCCAGCAGTTTCAGGTCAGATGGTGGCTACACCTTC
v_call: TRBV6-5; clone_size: few; d_call: TRBD1; j_call: TRBJ1-4; cdr3_length: 16; cdr3_aa: CASSYSIGTGTEKLFF; cdr3_nt: TGTGCCAGCAGTTACTCGATCGGGACAGGGACCGAAAAACTGTTTTTT
v_call: TRBV6-5; clone_size: many; d_call: TRBD2; j_call: TRBJ2-7; cdr3_length: 13; cdr3_aa: CASSELAGGEQYF; cdr3_nt: TGTGCCAGCAGTGAACTAGCGGGAGGCGAGCAGTACTTC
v_call: TRBV7-9; clone_size: many; d_call: TRBD1; j_call: TRBJ2-7; cdr3_length: 14; cdr3_aa: CASSTGDRPYEQYF; cdr3_nt: TGTGCCAGCAGCACAGGGGACAGACCCTACGAGCAGTACTTC
v_call: TRBV19; clone_size: many; d_call: -; j_call: TRBJ1-4; cdr3_length: 14; cdr3_aa: CASSVRGGLEKLFF; cdr3_nt: TGTGCCAGTAGTGTACGCGGGGGGCTTGAAAAACTGTTTTTT
v_call: TRBV7-9; clone_size: -; d_call: TRBD1; j_call: TRBJ1-2; cdr3_length: 15; cdr3_aa: CASSRLGQGAYGYTF; cdr3_nt: TGTGCCAGCAGCCGTTTAGGACAGGGGGCCTATGGCTACACCTTC
v_call: TRBV13; clone_size: many; d_call: -; j_call: TRBJ1-2; cdr3_length: 16; cdr3_aa: CASSAPLRGPNYGYTF; cdr3_nt: TGTGCCAGCAGCGCCCCCCTTAGGGGACCGAACTATGGCTACACCTTC
v_call: TRBV24-1; clone_size: few; d_call: -; j_call: TRBJ1-2; cdr3_length: 14; cdr3_aa: CASREEGHYYGYTF; cdr3_nt: TGTGCCAGCAGGGAAGAGGGACACTACTATGGCTACACCTTC
v_call: TRBV7-9; clone_size: many; d_call: -; j_call: TRBJ2-5; cdr3_length: 13; cdr3_aa: CASSPPRVETQYF; cdr3_nt: TGTGCCAGCAGCCCCCCGAGAGTGGAGACCCAGTACTTC
v_call: TRBV19; clone_size: many; d_call: -; j_call: TRBJ1-2; cdr3_length: 12; cdr3_aa: CASRRGETGYTF; cdr3_nt: TGTGCCAGTCGTCGGGGGGAGACTGGCTACACCTTC
v_call: TRBV7-8; clone_size: -; d_call: TRBD1; j_call: TRBJ2-7; cdr3_length: 13; cdr3_aa: CASTQGQGREQYF; cdr3_nt: TGTGCCAGCACCCAGGGACAGGGAAGGGAGCAGTACTTC
v_call: TRBV7-6; clone_size: many; d_call: TRBD1; j_call: TRBJ1-4; cdr3_length: 15; cdr3_aa: CASSFGQATNEKLFF; cdr3_nt: TGTGCCAGCAGCTTCGGACAGGCAACTAATGAAAAACTGTTTTTT
v_call: TRBV9; clone_size: -; d_call: -; j_call: TRBJ2-7; cdr3_length: 14; cdr3_aa: CASSVGSGNYEQYF; cdr3_nt: TGTGCCAGCAGCGTAGGTTCAGGAAACTACGAGCAGTACTTC
v_call: TRBV5-1; clone_size: -; d_call: TRBD1; j_call: TRBJ1-2; cdr3_length: 17; cdr3_aa: CASSLATGSGGAEGYTF; cdr3_nt: TGTGCCAGCAGCTTGGCCACAGGGTCAGGGGGCGCAGAAGGCTACACCTTC
v_call: TRBV6-1; clone_size: -; d_call: -; j_call: TRBJ2-2; cdr3_length: 17; cdr3_aa: CASSEALLGIFPGELFF; cdr3_nt: TGTGCCAGCAGTGAAGCGCTTCTGGGGATCTTTCCCGGGGAGCTGTTTTTT
v_call: TRBV12-3/TRBV12-4; clone_size: -; d_call: -; j_call: TRBJ1-4; cdr3_length: 14; cdr3_aa: CASRRQAGGEKLFF; cdr3_nt: TGTGCCAGCAGAAGGCAAGCGGGCGGCGAAAAACTGTTTTTT
v_call: TRBV7-9; clone_size: -; d_call: -; j_call: TRBJ2-5; cdr3_length: 15; cdr3_aa: CASSLHPGIGETQYF; cdr3_nt: TGTGCCAGCAGCTTGCACCCAGGGATCGGAGAGACCCAGTACTTC
v_call: TRBV4-1; clone_size: few; d_call: -; j_call: TRBJ2-5; cdr3_length: 16; cdr3_aa: CASSQEEGGSQETQYF; cdr3_nt: TGCGCCAGCAGCCAAGAGGAGGGGGGATCCCAAGAGACCCAGTACTTC
v_call: TRBV12-3/TRBV12-4; clone_size: -; d_call: -; j_call: TRBJ2-5; cdr3_length: 14; cdr3_aa: CASGLEGSWKTQYF; cdr3_nt: TGTGCTAGTGGTTTGGAGGGGAGTTGGAAGACCCAGTACTTC
v_call: TRBV30; clone_size: once; d_call: -; j_call: TRBJ1-2; cdr3_length: 10; cdr3_aa: CAWRTFGYTF; cdr3_nt: TGTGCCTGGAGGACCTTTGGCTACACCTTC
v_call: TRBV10-3; clone_size: many; d_call: TRBD1; j_call: TRBJ1-5; cdr3_length: 15; cdr3_aa: CAISEVQGAVQPQHF; cdr3_nt: TGTGCCATCAGTGAGGTGCAGGGGGCAGTTCAGCCCCAGCATTTT